Below, one TCR beta chain is given with its context. The antigen is not known. A much larger clone is a single base away; this may be a read error. Deletions cut 5 bases from V and 3 bases from J, with 11 bases between. Germline CDR1 is MNHNY and CDR2 is SVGAGI (reference sequence). The CDR3 has 13 amino acids. Reverse transcription used around 480 ng RNA and constant-region primers for alpha and beta. Each of the alpha and beta chains got its own library through chain-specific third strand synthesis with indices. A 5' RACE adapter with a random hexamer and the SP2 primer site was joined to cDNA. Each CDR3 protein is one row after TCRdb ran MiXCR on the 5' RACE reads. The table lists about 14,000 distinct CDR3 sequences, 12% of them singletons. The data were obtained in a study of HIV-infected patients and healthy controls. The overall study: By the second bleed, viral load was undetectable in about 70% of the 16 patients. The study's findings and limits: HIV-infected repertoires had significantly higher mean Gini indices than controls, possibly reflecting oligoclonality.

Follow-up blood was drawn about 14 weeks, roughly three months, after antiretroviral therapy began. Whole blood was used without fractionation, so all unsorted peripheral T cells were included. The clonotype was recovered from an adult with HIV infection. The donor label of this sample is uncertain. This material consisted of blood, taken during antiretroviral therapy. J is TRBJ2-7 and V is TRBV6-6; D not resolved. The CDR3: CASSLAQIYEQYF. In nucleotides, the CDR3 is TGTGCCAGCAGTCTCGCACAGATCTACGAGCAGTACTTC.